This TCR beta chain was captured by sequencing in a study of kidney transplant recipient with SARS-CoV-2 infection. V was clipped by 2 bases and J by 1 base, with 9 bases between them. Germline lookup yields CDR1 KGHSH and CDR2 LQKENI. The CDR3 consists of 14 residues. This clonotype was counted ten times or more. TCRdb redid the calling of the reads with MiXCR, one entry per CDR3 protein. The sample contains approximately 250,000 distinct CDR3 sequences, 25% to 35% of which appear only once. The J gene is TRBJ2-7, the V gene TRBV18; unclear D gene. The sequencing used a blood sample, collected at baseline and on day 111 from a kidney transplant recipient. This clonotype was sampled from a male patient aged 30 to 40 who had COVID-19 and was a kidney transplant recipient. Some T cells may trace back to the graft donor. The CDR3 reads CASSPGWGSYEQYF. The CDR3, as DNA: TGTGCCAGCTCACCAGGGTGGGGTTCCTACGAGCAGTACTTC. The full variable domain, its missing parts supplied by reference TRBV18 and TRBJ2-7, is NAGVMQNPRHLVRRRGQEARLRCSPMKGHSHVYWYRQLPEEGLKFMVYLQKENIIDESGMPKERFSAEFPKEGPSILRIQQVVRGDSAAYFCASSPGWGSYEQYFGPGTRLTVT.